The source of this T cell receptor (beta chain) is a study of T cells in Graves' hyperthyroidism and ophthalmopathy. On the study more broadly: The blood sample was taken at first diagnosis, before treatment began.

TCR beta CDR3 regions were amplified from RNA transcripts. Primed by the HTBI set, a first-round RT-PCR was run on the TCR CDR3. MiXCR was run by TCRdb on the multiplex PCR reads, yielding one entry per CDR3 protein. The sample has hundreds of thousands of distinct CDR3 sequences, around 22% seen once. This clonotype occurred many times. Its antigen is unknown. This CDR3 contains 15 residues. Trimming left V 2 bases short and J 4 bases short, with 14 bases between. Germline lookup yields CDR1 MNHEY and CDR2 SVGAGI. Study outcomes and limitations: Patients with ophthalmopathy were separated from those with stable hyperthyroidism by a 13 V-J model. Median prediction lead before ophthalmopathy onset was about 6.3 months with the model. Blood held most thyroid clonotypes expanded above 0.001 frequency.

The receptor's source is a woman in her twenties or thirties with Graves' ophthalmopathy. The chain is built from TRBV6-5 and TRBJ1-2; D is possibly TRBD1 (6 bases). The specimen sequenced was blood. The CDR3 reads CASSYHNTDSYGYTF. DNA of the CDR3: TGTGCCAGCAGTTACCACAACACGGACAGCTATGGCTACACCTTC.